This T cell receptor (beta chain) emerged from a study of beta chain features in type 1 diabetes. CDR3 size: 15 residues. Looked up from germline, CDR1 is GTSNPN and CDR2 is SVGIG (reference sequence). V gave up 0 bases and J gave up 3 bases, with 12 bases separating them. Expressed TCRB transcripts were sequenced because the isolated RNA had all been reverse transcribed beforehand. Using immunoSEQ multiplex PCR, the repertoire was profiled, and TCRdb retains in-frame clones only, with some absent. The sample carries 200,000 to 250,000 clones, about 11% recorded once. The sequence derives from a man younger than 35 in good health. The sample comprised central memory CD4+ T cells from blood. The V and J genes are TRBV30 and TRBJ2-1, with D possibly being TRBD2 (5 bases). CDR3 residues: CAWSVRGKHYNEQFF. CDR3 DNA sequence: TGTGCCTGGAGTGTACGAGGGAAACACTACAATGAGCAGTTCTTC.